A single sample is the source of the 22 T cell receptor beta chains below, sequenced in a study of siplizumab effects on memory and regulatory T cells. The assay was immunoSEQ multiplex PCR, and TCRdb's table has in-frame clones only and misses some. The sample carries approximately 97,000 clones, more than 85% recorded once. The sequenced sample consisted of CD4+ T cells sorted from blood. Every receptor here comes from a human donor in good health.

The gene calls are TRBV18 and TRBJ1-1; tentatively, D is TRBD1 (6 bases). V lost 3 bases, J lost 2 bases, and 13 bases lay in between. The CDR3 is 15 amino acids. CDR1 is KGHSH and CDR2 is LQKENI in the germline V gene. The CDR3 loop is CASSPDRTSNTEAFF. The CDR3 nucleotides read TGTGCCAGCTCACCGGACAGAACTAGTAACACTGAAGCTTTCTTT. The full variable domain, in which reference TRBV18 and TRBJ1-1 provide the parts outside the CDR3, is NAGVMQNPRHLVRRRGQEARLRCSPMKGHSHVYWYRQLPEEGLKFMVYLQKENIIDESGMPKERFSAEFPKEGPSILRIQQVVRGDSAAYFCASSPDRTSNTEAFFGQGTRLTVV.

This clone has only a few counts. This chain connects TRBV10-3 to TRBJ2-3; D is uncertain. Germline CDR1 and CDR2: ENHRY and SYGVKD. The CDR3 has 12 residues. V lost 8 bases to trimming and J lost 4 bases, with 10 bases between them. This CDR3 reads CAIGPSADTQYF. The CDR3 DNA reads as TGTGCCATCGGACCCAGTGCAGATACGCAGTATTTT.

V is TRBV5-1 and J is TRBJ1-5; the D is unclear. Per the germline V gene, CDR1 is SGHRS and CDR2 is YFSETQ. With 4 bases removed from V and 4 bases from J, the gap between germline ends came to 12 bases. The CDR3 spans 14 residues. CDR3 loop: CASSPGGGNQPQHF. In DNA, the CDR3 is TGCGCCAGCAGCCCCGGAGGTGGGAATCAGCCCCAGCATTTT.

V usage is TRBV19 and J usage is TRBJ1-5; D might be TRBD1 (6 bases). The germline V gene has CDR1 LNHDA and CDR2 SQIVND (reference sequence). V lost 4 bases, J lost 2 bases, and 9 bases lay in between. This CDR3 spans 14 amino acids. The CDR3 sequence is CASSTRQGNQPQHF. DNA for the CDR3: TGTGCCAGTAGTACGAGACAGGGCAATCAGCCCCAGCATTTT.

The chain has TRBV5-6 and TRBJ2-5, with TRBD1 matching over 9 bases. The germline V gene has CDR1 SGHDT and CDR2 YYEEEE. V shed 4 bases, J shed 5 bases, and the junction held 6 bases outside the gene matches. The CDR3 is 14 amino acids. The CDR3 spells CASSRGQGLETQYF. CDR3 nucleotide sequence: TGTGCCAGCAGCCGGGGACAGGGATTGGAGACCCAGTACTTC.

The CDR3 loop is CASSVAGTAGYEQYF. In DNA form, the CDR3 reads TGTGCCAGCAGCGTAGCCGGAACGGCGGGCTACGAGCAGTACTTC. The rearrangement joins TRBV9 to TRBJ2-7, with D perhaps matching TRBD2 (5 bases). The ends were cut back, 0 bases at V and 3 bases at J, with 13 bases in the middle. CDR1 SGDLS and CDR2 YYNGEE come from the germline V gene. The CDR3 runs 15 residues.

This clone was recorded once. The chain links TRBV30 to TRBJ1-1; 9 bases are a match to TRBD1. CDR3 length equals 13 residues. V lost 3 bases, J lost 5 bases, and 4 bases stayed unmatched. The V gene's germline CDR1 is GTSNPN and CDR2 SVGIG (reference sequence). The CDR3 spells CAWSEDRGTEAFF. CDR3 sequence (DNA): TGTGCCTGGAGCGAGGACAGGGGAACTGAAGCTTTCTTT.

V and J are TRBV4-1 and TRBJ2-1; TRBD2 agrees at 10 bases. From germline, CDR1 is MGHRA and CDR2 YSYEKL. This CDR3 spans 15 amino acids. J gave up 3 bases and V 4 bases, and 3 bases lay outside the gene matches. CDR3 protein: CASSLPSGGYNEQFF. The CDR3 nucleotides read TGCGCCAGCAGCCTACCTAGCGGGGGCTACAATGAGCAGTTCTTC.

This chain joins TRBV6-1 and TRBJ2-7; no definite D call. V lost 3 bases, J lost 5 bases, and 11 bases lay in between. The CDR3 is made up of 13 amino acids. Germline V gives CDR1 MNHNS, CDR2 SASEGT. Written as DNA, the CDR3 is TGTGCCAGCAGTGATAGAGACCCCCACGAGCAGTACTTC. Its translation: CASSDRDPHEQYF.

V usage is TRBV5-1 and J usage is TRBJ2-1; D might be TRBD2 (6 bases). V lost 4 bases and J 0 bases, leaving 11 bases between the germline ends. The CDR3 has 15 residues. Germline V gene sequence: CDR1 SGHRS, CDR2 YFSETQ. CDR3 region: CASSRYGSSYNEQFF. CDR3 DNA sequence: TGCGCCAGCAGCCGCTACGGGAGCTCCTACAATGAGCAGTTCTTC.

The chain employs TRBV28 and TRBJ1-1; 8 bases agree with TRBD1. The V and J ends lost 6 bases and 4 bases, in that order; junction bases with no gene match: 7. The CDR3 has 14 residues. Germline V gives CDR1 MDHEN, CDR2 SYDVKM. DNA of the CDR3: TGTGCCAGCAGCCCGGACAGGGTAGGCACTGAAGCTTTCTTT. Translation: CASSPDRVGTEAFF. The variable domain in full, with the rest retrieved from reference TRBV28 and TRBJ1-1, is DVKVTQSSRYLVKRTGEKVFLECVQDMDHENMFWYRQDPGLGLRLIYFSYDVKMKEKGDIPEGYSVSREKKERFSLILESASTNQTSMYLCASSPDRVGTEAFFGQGTRLTVV.

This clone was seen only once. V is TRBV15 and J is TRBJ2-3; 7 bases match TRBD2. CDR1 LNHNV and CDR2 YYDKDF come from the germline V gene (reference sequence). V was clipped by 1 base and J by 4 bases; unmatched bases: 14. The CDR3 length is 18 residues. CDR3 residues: CATSRGNLGLDNPDTQYF. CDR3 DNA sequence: TGTGCCACCAGCAGAGGAAACTTAGGACTAGATAATCCAGATACGCAGTATTTT. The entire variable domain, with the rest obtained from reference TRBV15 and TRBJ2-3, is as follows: DAMVIQNPRYQVTQFGKPVTLSCSQTLNHNVMYWYQQKSSQAPKLLFHYYDKDFNNEADTPDNFQSRRPNTSFCFLDIRSPGLGDTAMYLCATSRGNLGLDNPDTQYFGPGTRLTVL.

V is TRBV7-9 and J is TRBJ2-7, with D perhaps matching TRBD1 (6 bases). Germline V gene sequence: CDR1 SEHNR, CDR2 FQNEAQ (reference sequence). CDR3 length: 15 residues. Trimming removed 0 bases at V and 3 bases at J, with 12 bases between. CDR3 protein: CASSLAGTRGYEQYF. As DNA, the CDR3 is TGTGCCAGCAGCTTAGCCGGGACAAGAGGCTACGAGCAGTACTTC.

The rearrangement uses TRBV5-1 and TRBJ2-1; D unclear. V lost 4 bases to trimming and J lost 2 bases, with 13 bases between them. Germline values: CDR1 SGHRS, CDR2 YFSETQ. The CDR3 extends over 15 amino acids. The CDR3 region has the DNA TGCGCCAGCAGCCTTGCTAGTGAACCCTACAATGAGCAGTTCTTC. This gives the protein CASSLASEPYNEQFF.

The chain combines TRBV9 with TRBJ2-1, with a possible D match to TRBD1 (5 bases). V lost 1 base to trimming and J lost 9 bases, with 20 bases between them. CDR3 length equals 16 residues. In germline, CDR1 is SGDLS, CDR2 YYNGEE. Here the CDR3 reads CASSVLGAEWASEQFF. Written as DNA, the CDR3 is TGTGCCAGCAGCGTATTAGGGGCAGAGTGGGCGAGTGAGCAGTTCTTC.

This chain's CDR3 is CASKSYEQYF. The CDR3 bases are TGTGCCAGCAAGAGCTACGAGCAGTACTTC. The chain couples TRBV21-1 to TRBJ2-7; the D segment call TRBD2 is taken from the table without a DNA check. TRBV21-1 is a pseudogene locus. The CDR3 runs 10 residues.

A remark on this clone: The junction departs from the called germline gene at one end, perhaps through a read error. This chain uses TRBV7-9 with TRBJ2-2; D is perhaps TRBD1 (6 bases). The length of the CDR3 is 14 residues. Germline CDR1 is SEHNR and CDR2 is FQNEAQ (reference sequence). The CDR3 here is CASSATGNPGELFF. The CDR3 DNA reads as TGTGCCAGCAGCGCCACAGGGAACCCCGGGGAGCTGTTTTTT.

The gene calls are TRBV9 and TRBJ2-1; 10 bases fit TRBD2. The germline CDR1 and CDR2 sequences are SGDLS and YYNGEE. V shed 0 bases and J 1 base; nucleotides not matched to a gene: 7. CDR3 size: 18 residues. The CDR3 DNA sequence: TGTGCCAGCAGCGTAGGCCCTAGCGGGAGTATGTCCTACAATGAGCAGTTCTTC. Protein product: CASSVGPSGSMSYNEQFF.

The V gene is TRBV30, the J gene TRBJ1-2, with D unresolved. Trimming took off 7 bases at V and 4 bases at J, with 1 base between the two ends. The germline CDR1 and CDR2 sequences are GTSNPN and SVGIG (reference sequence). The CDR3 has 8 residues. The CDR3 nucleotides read TGTGCCTCCTATGGCTACACCTTC. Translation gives CASYGYTF.

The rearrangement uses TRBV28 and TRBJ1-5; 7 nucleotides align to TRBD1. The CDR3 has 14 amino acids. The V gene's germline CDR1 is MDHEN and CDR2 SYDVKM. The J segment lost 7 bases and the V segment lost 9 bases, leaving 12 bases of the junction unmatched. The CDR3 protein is CASETGRGLQPQHF. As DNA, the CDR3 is TGTGCCAGTGAAACGGGCAGGGGGTTACAGCCCCAGCATTTT.

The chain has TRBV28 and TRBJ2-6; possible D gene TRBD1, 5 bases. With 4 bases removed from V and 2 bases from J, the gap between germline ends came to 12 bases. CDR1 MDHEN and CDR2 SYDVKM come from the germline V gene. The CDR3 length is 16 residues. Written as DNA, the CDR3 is TGTGCCAGCAGTTCCCCAGGGCAGGCTGGGGCCAACGTCCTGACTTTC. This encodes CASSSPGQAGANVLTF.

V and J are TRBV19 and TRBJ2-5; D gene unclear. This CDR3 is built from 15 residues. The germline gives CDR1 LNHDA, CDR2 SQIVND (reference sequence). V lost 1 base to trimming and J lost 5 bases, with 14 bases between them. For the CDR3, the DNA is TGTGCCAGTAGTATAGGTGGGTTCCCGATGGAGACCCAGTACTTC. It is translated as CASSIGGFPMETQYF. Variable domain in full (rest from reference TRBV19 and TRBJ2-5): DGGITQSPKYLFRKEGQNVTLSCEQNLNHDAMYWYRQDPGQGLRLIYYSQIVNDFQKGDIAEGYSVSREKKESFPLTVTSAQKNPTAFYLCASSIGGFPMETQYFGPGTRLLVL.